The sequence of this T cell receptor (beta chain) was determined in a study of shared clonotypes between healthy human individuals. Study background: Each donor contributed plates that comprised three CD4 naive, three CD4 memory, two CD8 naive and one CD8 memory.

Study results and limitations: Non-shared clonotypes showed lower generation probabilities than clonotypes common to all four donors.

In this sample, this clone turned up a few times. No antigen is known for it. Clones were sequenced by immunoSEQ multiplex PCR, and TCRdb holds only the in-frame ones, with some missing. The table shows under 850,000 clones, with about two thirds occurring only once. V dropped 4 bases and J dropped 5 bases, with 15 bases sitting between them. Germline-derived CDR1 and CDR2 are KGHSH and LQKENI. This CDR3 has 15 amino acids. The sequenced sample was memory CD4+ T cells sorted from blood. Subset meaning: CD45RA-negative fraction. V usage is TRBV18 and J usage is TRBJ1-5, with TRBD1 as a possible D gene (5 bases). The TCR sequence derives from a woman under 40 in good health. The CDR3, as DNA: TGTGCCAGCTCACTTACAGGAGTCTTCGATCAGCCCCAGCATTTT. Its protein is CASSLTGVFDQPQHF.